A selection of T cell receptor beta chains follows, all from one sample in a study of preoperative IRX-2 immunotherapy in early breast cancer. Produced via immunoSEQ multiplex PCR; TCRdb's table is partial and in-frame only. The repertoire holds 40,000 to 50,000 clones, with roughly 77% as singletons. Sample: tumor tissue, taken after IRX-2 immunotherapy. Receptors originate from a human donor with breast cancer. Both conserved end residues are trimmed from each CDR3. Each record gives: D gene, J gene, V gene, CDR3 protein. D genes are given only for firm matches.

>TRBD1|TRBJ1-5|TRBV11-3
ASSLVGQGDQPQH
>.|TRBJ1-4|TRBV5-1
ASSSGNTATNEKLF
>.|TRBJ2-3|TRBV22-1
ASSYAGSGVGDTQY
>.|TRBJ2-7|TRBV5-1
ASSLDTGAGYEQY
>.|TRBJ2-2|TRBV29-1
SVARGAGELF
>.|TRBJ1-6|TRBV25-1
ASSAGTVGSYNSPLH
>.|TRBJ1-2|TRBV5-1
ASSPEGGAFGYT
>.|TRBJ2-2|TRBV15
ATSRGRPDTGELF
>.|TRBJ1-2|TRBV11-3
ASSLIDPAYNDYT
>TRBD1|TRBJ1-1|TRBV6-8
ASSLRTGTEAF
>TRBD1|TRBJ2-7|TRBV7-6
ASSRSDTGQGEYEQY
>TRBD2|TRBJ2-3|TRBV30
AWSGGLGVSDTQY
>.|TRBJ2-7|TRBV22-1
ATSELQPPGSYEQY
>TRBD1|TRBJ2-7|TRBV19
ASSTNRGAYEQY
>.|TRBJ2-3|TRBV7-1
ATSRGGGQADTQY
>TRBD1|TRBJ1-3|TRBV6-8
AVRQGASGNTIY
>TRBD1|TRBJ2-6|TRBV5-1
ASSLSRTGASGANVLT
>.|TRBJ2-1|TRBV18
ASSPRRAREEQF